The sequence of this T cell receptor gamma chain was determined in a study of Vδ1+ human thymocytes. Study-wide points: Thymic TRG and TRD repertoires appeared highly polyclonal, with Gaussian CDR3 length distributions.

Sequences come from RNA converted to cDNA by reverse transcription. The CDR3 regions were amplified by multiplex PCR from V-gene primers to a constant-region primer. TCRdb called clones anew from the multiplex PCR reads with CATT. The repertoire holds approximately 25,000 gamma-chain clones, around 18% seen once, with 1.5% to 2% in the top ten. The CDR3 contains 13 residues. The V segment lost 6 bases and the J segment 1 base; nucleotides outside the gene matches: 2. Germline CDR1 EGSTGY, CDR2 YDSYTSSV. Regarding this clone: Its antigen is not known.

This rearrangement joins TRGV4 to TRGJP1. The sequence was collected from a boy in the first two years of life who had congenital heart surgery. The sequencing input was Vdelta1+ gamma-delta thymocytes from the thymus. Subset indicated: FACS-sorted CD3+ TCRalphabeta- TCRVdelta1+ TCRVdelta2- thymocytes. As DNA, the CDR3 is TGTGCCACCTGGAGTACCACTGGTTGGTTCAAGATATTT. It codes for CATWSTTGWFKIF.